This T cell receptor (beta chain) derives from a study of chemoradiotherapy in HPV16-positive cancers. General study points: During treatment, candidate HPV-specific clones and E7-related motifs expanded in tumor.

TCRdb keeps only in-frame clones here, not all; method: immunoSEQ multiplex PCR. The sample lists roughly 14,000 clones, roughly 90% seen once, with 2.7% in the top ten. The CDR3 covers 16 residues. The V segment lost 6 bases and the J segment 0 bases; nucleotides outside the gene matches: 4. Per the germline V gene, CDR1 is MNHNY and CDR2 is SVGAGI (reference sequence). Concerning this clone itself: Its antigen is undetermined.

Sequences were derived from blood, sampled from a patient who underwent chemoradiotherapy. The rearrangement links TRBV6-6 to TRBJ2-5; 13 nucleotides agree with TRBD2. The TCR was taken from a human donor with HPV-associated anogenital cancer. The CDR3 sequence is CASSLTSGGYQETQYF. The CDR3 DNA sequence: TGTGCCAGCAGCCTGACTAGCGGGGGGTACCAAGAGACCCAGTACTTC.